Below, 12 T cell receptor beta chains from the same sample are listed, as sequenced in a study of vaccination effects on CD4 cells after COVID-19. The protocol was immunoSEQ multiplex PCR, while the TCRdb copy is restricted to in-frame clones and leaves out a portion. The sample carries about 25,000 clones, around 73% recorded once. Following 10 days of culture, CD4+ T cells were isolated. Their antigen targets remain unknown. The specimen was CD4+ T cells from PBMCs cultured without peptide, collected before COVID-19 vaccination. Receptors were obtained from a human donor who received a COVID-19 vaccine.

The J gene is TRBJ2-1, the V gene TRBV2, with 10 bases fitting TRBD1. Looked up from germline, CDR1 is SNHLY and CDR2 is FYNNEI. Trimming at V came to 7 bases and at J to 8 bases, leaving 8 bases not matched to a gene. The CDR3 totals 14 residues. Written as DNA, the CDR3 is TGTGCCAGCAAGGACAGGGGGTTTGGCGATGAGCAGTTCTTC. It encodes CASKDRGFGDEQFF.

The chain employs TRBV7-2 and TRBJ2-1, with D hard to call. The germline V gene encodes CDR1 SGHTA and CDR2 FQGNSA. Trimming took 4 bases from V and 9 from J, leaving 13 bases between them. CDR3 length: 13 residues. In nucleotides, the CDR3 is TGTGCCAGCAGCTCCCTTATAGATGGTGAGCAGTTCTTC. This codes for CASSSLIDGEQFF.

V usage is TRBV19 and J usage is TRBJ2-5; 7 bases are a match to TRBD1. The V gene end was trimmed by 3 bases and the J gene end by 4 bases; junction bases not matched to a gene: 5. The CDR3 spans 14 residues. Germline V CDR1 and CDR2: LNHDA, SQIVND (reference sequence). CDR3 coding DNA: TGTGCCAGTAGTATCCGACAGGGCAGAGAGACCCAGTACTTC. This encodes CASSIRQGRETQYF. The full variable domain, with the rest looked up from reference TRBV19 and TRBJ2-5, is DGGITQSPKYLFRKEGQNVTLSCEQNLNHDAMYWYRQDPGQGLRLIYYSQIVNDFQKGDIAEGYSVSREKKESFPLTVTSAQKNPTAFYLCASSIRQGRETQYFGPGTRLLVL.

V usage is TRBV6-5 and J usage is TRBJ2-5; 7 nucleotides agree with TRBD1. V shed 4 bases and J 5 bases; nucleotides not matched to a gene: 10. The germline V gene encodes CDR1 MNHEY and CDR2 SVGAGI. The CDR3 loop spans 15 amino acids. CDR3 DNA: TGTGCCAGCAGTTCGGGCGACAGGGTTCGGGAGACCCAGTACTTC. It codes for CASSSGDRVRETQYF.

Here the CDR3 DNA reads TGCGCCAGCAGCTTGGAGGCGAGAGACGAGCAGTTCTTC. Translated: CASSLEARDEQFF. This chain joins TRBV5-1 and TRBJ2-1; D uncertain. Germline V gives CDR1 SGHRS, CDR2 YFSETQ. V dropped 0 bases and J dropped 10 bases, with 11 bases sitting between them. CDR3 length: 13 residues.

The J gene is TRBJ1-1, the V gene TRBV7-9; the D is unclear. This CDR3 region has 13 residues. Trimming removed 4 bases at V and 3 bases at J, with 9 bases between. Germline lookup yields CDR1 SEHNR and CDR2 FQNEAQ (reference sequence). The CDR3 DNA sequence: TGTGCCAGCAGCTCGGTGGGGTACACTGAAGCTTTCTTT. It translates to CASSSVGYTEAFF. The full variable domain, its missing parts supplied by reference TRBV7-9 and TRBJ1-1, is DTGVSQNPRHKITKRGQNVTFRCDPISEHNRLYWYRQTLGQGPEFLTYFQNEAQLEKSRLLSDRFSAERPKGSFSTLEIQRTEQGDSAMYLCASSSVGYTEAFFGQGTRLTVV.

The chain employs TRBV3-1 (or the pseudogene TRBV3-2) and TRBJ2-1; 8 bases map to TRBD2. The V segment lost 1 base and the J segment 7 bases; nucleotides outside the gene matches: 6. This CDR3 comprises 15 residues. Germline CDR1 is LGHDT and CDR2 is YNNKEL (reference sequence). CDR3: CASSQAGGPGNEQFF. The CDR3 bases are TGTGCCAGCAGCCAAGCGGGGGGGCCGGGAAATGAGCAGTTCTTC.

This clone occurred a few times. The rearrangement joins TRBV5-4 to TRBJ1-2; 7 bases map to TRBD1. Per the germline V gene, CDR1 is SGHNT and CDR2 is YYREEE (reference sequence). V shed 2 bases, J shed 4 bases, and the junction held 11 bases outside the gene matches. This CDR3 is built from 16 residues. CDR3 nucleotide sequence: TGTGCCAGCAGCTTCATTAGCCGGACAGGCGGCTATGGCTACACCTTC. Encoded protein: CASSFISRTGGYGYTF. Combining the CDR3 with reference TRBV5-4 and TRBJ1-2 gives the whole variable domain ETGVTQSPTHLIKTRGQQVTLRCSSQSGHNTVSWYQQALGQGPQFIFQYYREEENGRGNFPPRFSGLQFPNYSSELNVNALELDDSALYLCASSFISRTGGYGYTFGSGTRLTVV.

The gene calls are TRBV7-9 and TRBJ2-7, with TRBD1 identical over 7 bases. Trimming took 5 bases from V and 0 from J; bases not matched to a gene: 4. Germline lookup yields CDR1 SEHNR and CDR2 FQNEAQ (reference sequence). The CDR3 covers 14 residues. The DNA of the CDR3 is TGTGCCAGCAGCCCAGGGGACAGCTCCTACGAGCAGTACTTC. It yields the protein CASSPGDSSYEQYF.

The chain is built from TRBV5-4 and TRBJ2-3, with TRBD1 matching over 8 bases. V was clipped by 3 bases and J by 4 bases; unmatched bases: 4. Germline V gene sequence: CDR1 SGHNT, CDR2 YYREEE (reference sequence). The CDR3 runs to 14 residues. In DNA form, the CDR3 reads TGTGCCAGCAGCTGGGACAGGTCTGCAGATACGCAGTATTTT. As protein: CASSWDRSADTQYF.

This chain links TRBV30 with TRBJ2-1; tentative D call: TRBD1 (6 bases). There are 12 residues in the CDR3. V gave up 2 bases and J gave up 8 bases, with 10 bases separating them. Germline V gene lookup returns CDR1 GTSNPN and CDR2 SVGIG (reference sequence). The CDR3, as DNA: TGTGCCTGGAGTTCACAGGGATATGAGCAGTTCTTC. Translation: CAWSSQGYEQFF.

The CDR3 is CASSPGLGTNEQFF. The CDR3 nucleotides read TGTGCCAGTAGTCCGGGACTAGGCACCAATGAGCAGTTCTTC. V is TRBV19 and J is TRBJ2-1; 8 bases match TRBD2. J gave up 6 bases and V 5 bases, and 6 bases lay outside the gene matches. Looked up from germline, CDR1 is LNHDA and CDR2 is SQIVND (reference sequence). The CDR3 is 14 residues long. The variable domain in full, with the rest retrieved from reference TRBV19 and TRBJ2-1, is DGGITQSPKYLFRKEGQNVTLSCEQNLNHDAMYWYRQDPGQGLRLIYYSQIVNDFQKGDIAEGYSVSREKKESFPLTVTSAQKNPTAFYLCASSPGLGTNEQFFGPGTRLTVL.